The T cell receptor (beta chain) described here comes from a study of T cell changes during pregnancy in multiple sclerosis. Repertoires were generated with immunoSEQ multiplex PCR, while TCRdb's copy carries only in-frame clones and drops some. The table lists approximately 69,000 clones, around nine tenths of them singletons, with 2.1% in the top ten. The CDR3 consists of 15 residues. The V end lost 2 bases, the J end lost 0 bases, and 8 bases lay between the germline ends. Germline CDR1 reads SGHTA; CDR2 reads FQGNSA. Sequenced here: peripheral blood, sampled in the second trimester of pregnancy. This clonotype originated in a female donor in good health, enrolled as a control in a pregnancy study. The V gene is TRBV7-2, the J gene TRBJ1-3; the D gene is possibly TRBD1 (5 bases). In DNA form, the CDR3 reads TGTGCCAGCAGCTTACAGGGTCTCTCTGGAAACACCATATATTTT. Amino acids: CASSLQGLSGNTIYF. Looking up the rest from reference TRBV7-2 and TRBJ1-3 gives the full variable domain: GAGVSQSPSNKVTEKGKDVELRCDPISGHTALYWYRQSLGQGLEFLIYFQGNSAPDKSGLPSDRFSAERTGGSVSTLTIQRTQQEDSAVYLCASSLQGLSGNTIYFGEGSWLTVV.